This T cell receptor (beta chain) was recorded in a study of blood T cell repertoires in COVID-19. Libraries were prepared by immunoSEQ multiplex PCR; TCRdb keeps only in-frame clonotypes and omits some of them. In the table there are 150,000 to 180,000 clones, approximately 85% of which are singletons. The TCR sequence derives from a man aged 55 to 70 with COVID-19, enrolled during active disease. The sample comprised peripheral blood.

The DNA for the CDR3 is TGTGCCAGCAGTGAAGCGGGAAGAGATACGCAGTATTTT. Amino acids: CASSEAGRDTQYF. The chain uses TRBV12-3 or TRBV12-4 and TRBJ2-3, with 7 bases matching TRBD2. After removal of 5 bases from V and 5 bases from J, the junction contained 4 bases not matched to a gene. This CDR3 is built from 13 residues.